The 19 T cell receptor beta chains in this list originate from one sample, sequenced in a study of cytomegalovirus exposure and HLA in healthy donors. With 60 Vbeta and 13 Jbeta primers, the PCR was carried out. Generated by immunoSEQ multiplex PCR, the TCRdb table keeps only in-frame clones and is missing some. This sample has roughly 100,000 clones, with approximately 72% found just once. Sequenced sample: PBMCs. Receptor source: a man in his thirties or forties in good health and CMV-seronegative.

CDR3 in amino acids: CSVVVGSSYNEQFF. The CDR3 nucleotides read TGCAGCGTTGTTGTCGGGAGCTCCTACAATGAGCAGTTCTTC. The chain employs TRBV29-1 and TRBJ2-1, with a weak D call TRBD2 (6 bases). CDR1 and CDR2 (germline): SQVTM, ANQGSEA. The CDR3 extends over 14 amino acids. Deletions cut 4 bases from V and 0 bases from J, with 10 bases between.

The chain joins TRBV6-1 to TRBJ1-4; 8 positions match TRBD1. The CDR3 runs to 17 residues. The trim removed 3 bases at V and 3 bases at J, leaving 9 bases unmatched. Germline loops: CDR1 MNHNS, CDR2 SASEGT. CDR3 sequence reads: CASSEFRGDRSNEKLFF. In nucleotides, the CDR3 is TGTGCCAGCAGTGAGTTTCGCGGGGACAGGTCTAATGAAAAACTGTTTTTT.

The gene calls are TRBV5-4 and TRBJ2-7, with D maybe TRBD1 (5 bases). Trimming left V 4 bases short and J 5 bases short, with 19 bases between. CDR3 length: 15 residues. The germline V gene has CDR1 SGHNT and CDR2 YYREEE (reference sequence). The DNA of the CDR3 is TGTGCCAGCAGCCCGGACAACCCGCCGTCGAACGAGCAGTACTTC. Its protein product is CASSPDNPPSNEQYF.

The chain is built from TRBV6-5 and TRBJ1-2; D uncertain. Germline V gene sequence: CDR1 MNHEY, CDR2 SVGAGI. The CDR3 is 12 residues long. The germline V and J ends were trimmed by 5 bases and 8 bases, with 12 bases remaining between them. CDR3 nucleotides: TGTGCCAGCAGTGCCGACAAGATCGGCTACACCTTC. Residues: CASSADKIGYTF.

The chain carries TRBV27 and TRBJ2-1; 16 bases map to TRBD2. Germline assignment: CDR1 MNHEY and CDR2 SMNVEV (reference sequence). Germline trimming cut 5 bases from V and 1 base from J; bases unmatched to any gene: 11. The CDR3 sequence is 20 residues long. Written as DNA, the CDR3 is TGTGCCAGCAGTCTACCGGGACTAGCGGGAGGGCCCGGGTCCTACAATGAGCAGTTCTTC. It specifies CASSLPGLAGGPGSYNEQFF.

The chain uses TRBV6-6 and TRBJ2-3; 10 bases are shared with TRBD1. Germline values: CDR1 MNHNY, CDR2 SVGAGI (reference sequence). This CDR3 region has 16 residues. V gave up 2 bases and J gave up 3 bases; unmatched junction bases: 5. The CDR3 loop reads CASSYSGTGVTDTQYF. In DNA, the CDR3 is TGTGCCAGCAGTTACAGTGGGACAGGGGTTACAGATACGCAGTATTTT.

This clone occurred a few times. In the same sample, other DNA sequences code for this CDR3. The chain joins TRBV19 to TRBJ2-7, with TRBD1 identical over 8 bases. Germline V gene lookup returns CDR1 LNHDA and CDR2 SQIVND (reference sequence). V was pared by 3 bases and J by 1 base, with 2 bases of the junction left unmatched. The CDR3 consists of 14 residues. The CDR3 sequence: CASSIGQGSYEQYF. The CDR3 DNA reads TGTGCCAGTAGTATTGGACAGGGTTCCTACGAGCAGTACTTC.

This sequence joins TRBV25-1 and TRBJ2-3; possible D gene TRBD1, 5 bases. The CDR3 loop spans 16 amino acids. The V end lost 0 bases, the J end lost 0 bases, and 10 bases lay between the germline ends. From germline, CDR1 is MGHDK and CDR2 SYGVNS. The CDR3 region is CASSEYRSGSTDTQYF. In nucleotides, the CDR3 is TGTGCCAGCAGTGAATATAGGTCAGGGAGCACAGATACGCAGTATTTT.

V usage is TRBV4-1 and J usage is TRBJ1-1; the D is unclear. This CDR3 has 18 residues. CDR1 MGHRA and CDR2 YSYEKL come from the germline V gene. V lost 0 bases and J lost 5, with 22 bases in between. The CDR3 DNA reads TGCGCCAGCAGCCAAGAGCCCTCCTCGTGGGGTTCGGGAACTGAAGCTTTCTTT. Its translation: CASSQEPSSWGSGTEAFF.

The V and J genes are TRBV13 and TRBJ1-1; the D is unclear. This CDR3 comprises 12 residues. Germline V gene lookup returns CDR1 PRHDT and CDR2 FYEKMQ (reference sequence). Trimming pared 1 base from V and 6 bases from J, leaving 6 bases between. The CDR3 DNA reads as TGTGCCAGCAGCTTAGACAGAGCTGAAGCTTTCTTT. The encoded protein is CASSLDRAEAFF.

The gene calls are TRBV30 and TRBJ1-5, with 7 bases identical to TRBD1. V lost 0 bases and J lost 6; bases outside the gene matches: 8. The germline V gene encodes CDR1 GTSNPN and CDR2 SVGIG (reference sequence). CDR3 size: 15 residues. The CDR3 spells CAWSVLFPGGQPQHF. The CDR3, as DNA: TGTGCCTGGAGTGTATTATTTCCAGGGGGTCAGCCCCAGCATTTT.

The chain carries TRBV4-3 and TRBJ2-6; no clear D. Per the germline V gene, CDR1 is LGHNA and CDR2 is YSLEER. The CDR3 length is 17 residues. The V end lost 0 bases, the J end lost 0 bases, and 9 bases lay between the germline ends. CDR3 DNA sequence: TGCGCCAGCAGCCAAGAAAGGCCGGGCTCTGGGGCCAACGTCCTGACTTTC. Amino acids: CASSQERPGSGANVLTF.

This chain links TRBV7-2 with TRBJ1-5; TRBD1 might be the D (6 bases). This CDR3 has 15 amino acids. Germline V gene sequence: CDR1 SGHTA, CDR2 FQGNSA. V was clipped by 5 bases and J by 4 bases, with 15 bases between them. The chain's CDR3 is CASSASGTQNQPQHF. The CDR3 nucleotides read TGTGCCAGCAGCGCCTCCGGGACACAAAATCAGCCCCAGCATTTT. Complete variable domain (other parts from reference TRBV7-2 and TRBJ1-5): GAGVSQSPSNKVTEKGKDVELRCDPISGHTALYWYRQSLGQGLEFLIYFQGNSAPDKSGLPSDRFSAERTGGSVSTLTIQRTQQEDSAVYLCASSASGTQNQPQHFGDGTRLSIL.

This clone has more than one count but fewer than ten. The chain combines TRBV6-5 with TRBJ1-6, with a tentative D call TRBD1 (6 bases). The CDR3 extends over 16 amino acids. V dropped 0 bases and J dropped 7 bases, with 13 bases sitting between them. Germline assignment: CDR1 MNHEY and CDR2 SVGAGI. This CDR3 is CASSYSYKGVNSPLHF. In nucleotides, the CDR3 is TGTGCCAGCAGTTACTCGTATAAGGGGGTCAATTCACCCCTCCACTTT.

The rearrangement uses TRBV30 and TRBJ2-3, with 11 bases identical to TRBD2. The CDR3 is 19 amino acids. Per the germline V gene, CDR1 is GTSNPN and CDR2 is SVGIG (reference sequence). Germline trimming cut 4 bases from V and 3 bases from J; bases unmatched to any gene: 18. CDR3 in DNA: TGTGCCTGGACGAGTACAGTACTAGCGGGAGACGTCTTAACAGATACGCAGTATTTT. Protein product: CAWTSTVLAGDVLTDTQYF.

The chain's CDR3 is CAISPERENEAFF. The CDR3 DNA follows: TGTGCCATCAGTCCAGAACGGGAGAATGAAGCTTTCTTT. The chain joins TRBV10-3 to TRBJ1-1; D remains unclear. Germline values: CDR1 ENHRY, CDR2 SYGVKD. V gave up 5 bases and J gave up 7 bases, with 14 bases separating them. The CDR3 sequence is 13 residues long.

V usage is TRBV7-2 and J usage is TRBJ1-4; D is possibly TRBD1 (5 bases). The germline V gene has CDR1 SGHTA and CDR2 FQGNSA. The CDR3 totals 15 residues. V lost 5 bases and J 3 bases, leaving 13 bases between the germline ends. As DNA, the CDR3 is TGTGCCAGCAGCCCATCTCGGGGGGCTAATGAAAAACTGTTTTTT. It specifies CASSPSRGANEKLFF. The whole variable domain, filled in from reference TRBV7-2 and TRBJ1-4, reads GAGVSQSPSNKVTEKGKDVELRCDPISGHTALYWYRQSLGQGLEFLIYFQGNSAPDKSGLPSDRFSAERTGGSVSTLTIQRTQQEDSAVYLCASSPSRGANEKLFFGSGTQLSVL.

This clone has only one observation. The gene calls are TRBV19 and TRBJ1-5; 8 bases fit TRBD1. V lost 0 bases to trimming and J lost 0 bases; unmatched junction nucleotides: 10. Germline V gene sequence: CDR1 LNHDA, CDR2 SQIVND (reference sequence). The CDR3 extends over 19 amino acids. The CDR3 DNA reads as TGTGCCAGTAGTATAGATAGGGCAGGGGGCCTCTATAGCAATCAGCCCCAGCATTTT. This gives the protein CASSIDRAGGLYSNQPQHF.

The rearrangement uses TRBV11-2 and TRBJ1-1; possible D gene TRBD1, 6 bases. This CDR3 is built from 17 residues. Germline assignment: CDR1 SGHAT and CDR2 FQNNGV. The V gene lost 5 bases and the J gene lost 1 base, with 20 bases spanning the gap. The CDR3 spells CASSQIRGAGPNTEAFF. The CDR3 DNA reads as TGTGCCAGCAGCCAGATTCGGGGGGCAGGGCCGAACACTGAAGCTTTCTTT.